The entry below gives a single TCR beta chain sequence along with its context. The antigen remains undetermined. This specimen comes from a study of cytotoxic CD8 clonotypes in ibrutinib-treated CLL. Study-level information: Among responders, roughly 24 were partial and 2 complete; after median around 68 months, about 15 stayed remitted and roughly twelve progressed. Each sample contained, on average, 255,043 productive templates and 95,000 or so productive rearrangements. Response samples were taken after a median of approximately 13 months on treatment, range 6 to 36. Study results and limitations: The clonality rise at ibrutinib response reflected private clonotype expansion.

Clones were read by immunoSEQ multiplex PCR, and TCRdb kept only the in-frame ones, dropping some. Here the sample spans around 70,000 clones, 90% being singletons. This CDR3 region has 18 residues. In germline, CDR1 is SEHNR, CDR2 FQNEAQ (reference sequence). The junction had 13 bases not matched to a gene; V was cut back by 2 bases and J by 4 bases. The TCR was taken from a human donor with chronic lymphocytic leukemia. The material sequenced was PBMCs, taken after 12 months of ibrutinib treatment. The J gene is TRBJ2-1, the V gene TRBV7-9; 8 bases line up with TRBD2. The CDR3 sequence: CASSLLVNREGRYNEQFF. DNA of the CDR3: TGTGCCAGCAGCTTACTTGTCAATCGGGAGGGAAGATACAATGAGCAGTTCTTC.